A selection of T cell receptor beta chains follows, all from one sample in a study of blood T cell repertoires in COVID-19. Assay: immunoSEQ multiplex PCR; the TCRdb copy retains only in-frame clones and omits some. The sample holds approximately 65,000 clones; approximately 89% are singletons and the top ten take 4% to 5%. Sequenced material: peripheral blood. These receptors came from a woman in her fifties or sixties with active COVID-19. The CDR3 runs from the conserved cysteine through the conserved F or W. The D gene is left open where the match is weak. For some rows the clone size is stated as once, few or many, or as a class when expanded; others skip it.

d_gene: TRBD2; j_gene: TRBJ2-3; abundance: NA; v_gene: TRBV3-1/TRBV3-2; CDR3nt: TGTGCCAGCAGCCAAGGATTAGCGGGAGGCACAGATACGCAGTATTTT; CDR3aa: CASSQGLAGGTDTQYF
d_gene: NA; j_gene: TRBJ2-2; abundance: NA; v_gene: TRBV7-3; CDR3nt: TGTGCCAGCAGCTTACCGCGGTCGGGAGAAACCGGGGAGCTGTTTTTT; CDR3aa: CASSLPRSGETGELFF
d_gene: NA; j_gene: TRBJ2-7; abundance: NA; v_gene: TRBV21-1; CDR3nt: TGTGCCAGCAGCAAAATCCGGGGTGGGATCGAGCAGTACTTC; CDR3aa: CASSKIRGGIEQYF
d_gene: NA; j_gene: TRBJ1-1; abundance: NA; v_gene: TRBV6-1; CDR3nt: TGCGCCAGCAGTGATCAGGGAATGATGAACACTGAAGCTTTCTTT; CDR3aa: CASSDQGMMNTEAFF
d_gene: TRBD1; j_gene: TRBJ2-7; abundance: once; v_gene: TRBV5-1; CDR3nt: TGCGCCAGCAGCTTGGGGGACAGGGGGACGCGGGAGCAGTACTTC; CDR3aa: CASSLGDRGTREQYF
d_gene: NA; j_gene: TRBJ1-2; abundance: NA; v_gene: TRBV14; CDR3nt: TGTGCCAGCAGCCAAGACAGGGTGGCCTACACCTTC; CDR3aa: CASSQDRVAYTF
d_gene: NA; j_gene: TRBJ1-6; abundance: NA; v_gene: TRBV2; CDR3nt: TGTGCCAGCAGGGTCAACGGGGAGGGACACTATTCACCCCTCCACTTT; CDR3aa: CASRVNGEGHYSPLHF
d_gene: NA; j_gene: TRBJ1-5; abundance: NA; v_gene: TRBV30; CDR3nt: TGTGCCTGGAGAATCGGCGGGGTTGCCAATCAGCCCCAGCATTTT; CDR3aa: CAWRIGGVANQPQHF
d_gene: NA; j_gene: TRBJ1-1; abundance: once; v_gene: TRBV2; CDR3nt: TGTGCCAGCAGATTCCAGGAGGACACTGAAGCTTTCTTT; CDR3aa: CASRFQEDTEAFF
d_gene: TRBD1; j_gene: TRBJ1-3; abundance: NA; v_gene: TRBV13; CDR3nt: TGTGCCAGCAGCTTACAGGGGGCAGGTGGAAACACCATATATTTT; CDR3aa: CASSLQGAGGNTIYF
d_gene: TRBD2; j_gene: TRBJ2-1; abundance: NA; v_gene: TRBV5-1; CDR3nt: TGCGCCAGCAGTTCGCCGGGACTAGCGGGAACCAATGAGCAGTTCTTC; CDR3aa: CASSSPGLAGTNEQFF
d_gene: TRBD2; j_gene: TRBJ2-4; abundance: NA; v_gene: TRBV5-1; CDR3nt: TGCGCCAGCGCCCCGTCTTTTATAGCGGGAGGAGCCAAAAACATTCAGTACTTC; CDR3aa: CASAPSFIAGGAKNIQYF
d_gene: NA; j_gene: TRBJ2-2; abundance: NA; v_gene: TRBV21-1; CDR3nt: TGTGCCAGCAGCAAAGGGAGGGACAGGGGCACCGGGGAGCTGTTTTTT; CDR3aa: CASSKGRDRGTGELFF
d_gene: NA; j_gene: TRBJ1-5; abundance: NA; v_gene: TRBV24-1; CDR3nt: TGTGCCACCGTACGGACAGACCGGGATAGCAATCAGCCCCAGCATTTT; CDR3aa: CATVRTDRDSNQPQHF
d_gene: TRBD2; j_gene: TRBJ2-1; abundance: NA; v_gene: TRBV10-3; CDR3nt: TGTGCCGTTGGGACTAGCGGGAACTATGAGCAGTTCTTC; CDR3aa: CAVGTSGNYEQFF
d_gene: TRBD2; j_gene: TRBJ2-7; abundance: NA; v_gene: TRBV28; CDR3nt: TGTGCCAGCAGAGACCGGACTAGCGGGGCCTCCTACGAGCAGTACTTC; CDR3aa: CASRDRTSGASYEQYF
d_gene: NA; j_gene: TRBJ2-5; abundance: once; v_gene: TRBV3-1/TRBV3-2; CDR3nt: TGTGCCAGCAGCCAACCGGGCCGGGATCTTCCAGAGACCCAGTACTTC; CDR3aa: CASSQPGRDLPETQYF
d_gene: TRBD1; j_gene: TRBJ1-6; abundance: NA; v_gene: TRBV6-4; CDR3nt: TGTGCCAGCAGTGAGTACAGGGGGAATTCACCCCTCCACTTT; CDR3aa: CASSEYRGNSPLHF
d_gene: NA; j_gene: TRBJ1-3; abundance: NA; v_gene: TRBV3-1/TRBV3-2; CDR3nt: TGTGCCAGCAGCCCAGGGCCCGGAAACACCATATATTTT; CDR3aa: CASSPGPGNTIYF
d_gene: NA; j_gene: TRBJ1-6; abundance: NA; v_gene: TRBV7-3; CDR3nt: TGTGCCAGCAGCCCGGGGACACTCTATAATTCACCCCTCCACTTT; CDR3aa: CASSPGTLYNSPLHF
d_gene: TRBD1; j_gene: TRBJ2-7; abundance: few; v_gene: TRBV15; CDR3nt: TGTGCCACCAGCCCTTATATGGGCACAGGGGCCGAGCAGTACTTC; CDR3aa: CATSPYMGTGAEQYF
d_gene: TRBD2; j_gene: TRBJ2-1; abundance: NA; v_gene: TRBV30; CDR3nt: TGTGCCTTCCTAGCGGGAGCCTACAATGAGCAGTTCTTC; CDR3aa: CAFLAGAYNEQFF
d_gene: TRBD2; j_gene: TRBJ2-1; abundance: NA; v_gene: TRBV28; CDR3nt: TGTGCCAGCAGCCACCCCGGGCTAGCGGGAGGTGAGCAGTTCTTC; CDR3aa: CASSHPGLAGGEQFF
d_gene: NA; j_gene: TRBJ1-1; abundance: NA; v_gene: TRBV20-1; CDR3nt: TGCAGTGCTAGTTCCCGGGGAATAGACACTGAAGCTTTCTTT; CDR3aa: CSASSRGIDTEAFF
d_gene: NA; j_gene: TRBJ2-3; abundance: NA; v_gene: TRBV27; CDR3nt: TGTGCCAGCAGTGCGGAAACGAGCACAGATACGCAGTATTTT; CDR3aa: CASSAETSTDTQYF
d_gene: NA; j_gene: TRBJ1-5; abundance: few; v_gene: TRBV7-9; CDR3nt: TGTGCCAGCAGCTCGGAAGGAGGGCAGCCCCAGCATTTT; CDR3aa: CASSSEGGQPQHF
d_gene: TRBD2; j_gene: TRBJ2-3; abundance: NA; v_gene: TRBV6-1; CDR3nt: TGTGCCAGCAGTGAAAGCCTAGCGGGAGGTCATACGCAGTATTTT; CDR3aa: CASSESLAGGHTQYF
d_gene: TRBD1; j_gene: TRBJ2-5; abundance: NA; v_gene: TRBV19; CDR3nt: TGTGCCAGTAGTACCGGGACAGGGGGTACAGAGACCCAGTACTTC; CDR3aa: CASSTGTGGTETQYF
d_gene: TRBD1; j_gene: TRBJ2-5; abundance: NA; v_gene: TRBV27; CDR3nt: TGTGCCAGCAGTTCGACCCCACGGACAGGGTTACAAGAGACCCAGTACTTC; CDR3aa: CASSSTPRTGLQETQYF
d_gene: TRBD2; j_gene: TRBJ2-1; abundance: NA; v_gene: TRBV14; CDR3nt: TGTGCCAGCAGCCTATTAGCGGGAGGGGCTTGGGATGAGCAGTTCTTC; CDR3aa: CASSLLAGGAWDEQFF
d_gene: TRBD2; j_gene: TRBJ2-1; abundance: NA; v_gene: TRBV5-4; CDR3nt: TGTGCCAGCAGCTTGAGAGCGGGAGGGTCCTACAATGAGCAGTTCTTC; CDR3aa: CASSLRAGGSYNEQFF
d_gene: NA; j_gene: TRBJ1-2; abundance: NA; v_gene: TRBV25-1; CDR3nt: TGTGCCAGCAGTGTTGGGGCGGGGGGCGGCTACACCTTC; CDR3aa: CASSVGAGGGYTF
d_gene: TRBD1; j_gene: TRBJ2-7; abundance: NA; v_gene: TRBV30; CDR3nt: TGTGCCTGGCCCCAAACCGGGACAGCCTACGAGCAGTACTTC; CDR3aa: CAWPQTGTAYEQYF
d_gene: TRBD2; j_gene: TRBJ2-1; abundance: NA; v_gene: TRBV24-1; CDR3nt: TGTGCCACCAGTGCAGTGGCGGGAGGATTTTATGAGCAGTTCTTC; CDR3aa: CATSAVAGGFYEQFF
d_gene: NA; j_gene: TRBJ1-1; abundance: NA; v_gene: TRBV13; CDR3nt: TGTGCCAGCAGCTTAACGCCCCCTGGCAGGGCCATGAACACTGAAGCTTTCTTT; CDR3aa: CASSLTPPGRAMNTEAFF
d_gene: TRBD2; j_gene: TRBJ2-1; abundance: NA; v_gene: TRBV19; CDR3nt: TGTGCCAGTAGCCTCAAACCGGGACTAGCGGGAGTTAGGTCCTACAATGAGCAGTTCTTC; CDR3aa: CASSLKPGLAGVRSYNEQFF
d_gene: TRBD2; j_gene: TRBJ2-2; abundance: NA; v_gene: TRBV7-3; CDR3nt: TGTGCCAGCAGCTTAATGGGGAGGGCCGGGGAGCTGTTTTTT; CDR3aa: CASSLMGRAGELFF
d_gene: TRBD2; j_gene: TRBJ2-7; abundance: NA; v_gene: TRBV29-1; CDR3nt: TGCAGCGTTGAGGCCCCGGGGGGTTACGAGCAGTACTTC; CDR3aa: CSVEAPGGYEQYF
d_gene: NA; j_gene: TRBJ2-7; abundance: NA; v_gene: TRBV18; CDR3nt: TGTGCCAGCCAGAATATCGACAGGAGCTCCTACGAGCAGTACTTC; CDR3aa: CASQNIDRSSYEQYF
d_gene: NA; j_gene: TRBJ1-1; abundance: few; v_gene: TRBV6-5; CDR3nt: TGTGCCAGCAGTCCAACACGGCGCAGGGAAGCTTTCTTT; CDR3aa: CASSPTRRREAFF
d_gene: NA; j_gene: TRBJ1-2; abundance: NA; v_gene: TRBV5-8; CDR3nt: TGTGCCAGCAGCTTTGGGGCGCCTGGGGGCTACACCTTC; CDR3aa: CASSFGAPGGYTF
d_gene: NA; j_gene: TRBJ1-1; abundance: NA; v_gene: TRBV10-2; CDR3nt: TGCGCCAGCAGTGGGGGAGACTCTGAAGCTTTCTTT; CDR3aa: CASSGGDSEAFF
d_gene: NA; j_gene: TRBJ1-2; abundance: NA; v_gene: TRBV7-9; CDR3nt: TGTGCCAGCAGCCCTCGGGGGGGCGTCGGCTACACCTTC; CDR3aa: CASSPRGGVGYTF
d_gene: TRBD2; j_gene: TRBJ2-1; abundance: NA; v_gene: TRBV5-1; CDR3nt: TGCGCCAGCAGGCGTAGCGGGAGTGGGAATGAGCAGTTCTTC; CDR3aa: CASRRSGSGNEQFF